The rows below give T cell receptor beta chains drawn from one sample of a study of cytomegalovirus exposure and HLA in healthy donors. Clones were sequenced by immunoSEQ multiplex PCR, and TCRdb holds only the in-frame ones, with some missing. The sample has tens of thousands of clones, around 64% seen once. Sequencing was performed on PBMCs. These receptor sequences come from a human donor in good health. Both conserved end residues are part of each CDR3. D genes are given only for firm matches. Size tells how often a clone was seen (once, few, many) or the class of an expanded clone, and some rows leave it out.

CDR3 length	J gene	clone size	V gene	D gene	CDR3 DNA	CDR3 protein
17	TRBJ2-6	.	TRBV7-2	.	TGTGCCAGCCCCATCGAGGCCGCCACGTCTGGGGCCAACGTCCTGACTTTC	CASPIEAATSGANVLTF
14	TRBJ1-5	.	TRBV6-5	TRBD1	TGTGCCAGCAGTTACGGACAGGGTAGTCAGCCCCAGCATTTT	CASSYGQGSQPQHF
13	TRBJ2-7	.	TRBV11-2	.	TGTGCCAGCAGCCCGGTCGGGTCCTACGAGCAGTACTTC	CASSPVGSYEQYF
15	TRBJ1-4	few	TRBV5-1	.	TGCGCCAGCAGCACATCACAGGCTTCTAATGAAAAACTGTTTTTT	CASSTSQASNEKLFF
15	TRBJ2-1	.	TRBV7-9	TRBD1	TGTGCCACCCTACAGGGGCCCGTGACTTACAATGAGCAGTTCTTC	CATLQGPVTYNEQFF
17	TRBJ2-7	.	TRBV11-2	TRBD2	TGTGCCAGCAGCTTAGAACTAGCGGGGGGGCCGTCCTACGAGCAGTACTTC	CASSLELAGGPSYEQYF
16	TRBJ1-2	once	TRBV7-2	.	TGTGCCAGCAGCCGCTGGGCAGCCGTCACGGACTATGGCTACACCTTC	CASSRWAAVTDYGYTF
14	TRBJ2-7	.	TRBV7-9	TRBD2	TGTGCCAGCAGCTCGACCGGGGGGGTCCACGAGCAGTACTTC	CASSSTGGVHEQYF
15	TRBJ1-3	.	TRBV30	TRBD1	TGTGCCTGGAGTCGCGGGGGACAGGAGGGGAACACCATATATTTT	CAWSRGGQEGNTIYF
12	TRBJ2-3	few	TRBV7-2	.	TGTGCCAGCAGTTCTAATCAAGATACGCAGTATTTT	CASSSNQDTQYF